The subject of this entry is one T cell receptor beta chain. What it binds is unknown. PCR used 60 Vbeta primers and 13 Jbeta primers. Repertoires were generated with immunoSEQ multiplex PCR, while TCRdb's copy carries only in-frame clones and drops some. Of about 130,000 clones listed, 75% to 90% are singletons. In germline, CDR1 is SQVTM, CDR2 ANQGSEA. The V end was cut by 0 bases, the J end by 5 bases, with 13 bases between. The CDR3 extends over 14 amino acids. This sample was included in a study of cytomegalovirus exposure and HLA in healthy donors. The study, taken as a whole, reports: In vitro, a few CMV-associated chains proved specific for CMV antigens. In a later analysis, approximately 15,000 TCR beta sequences were associated with HLA alleles at 0.05 false discovery rate.

Sequencing was done on a sample of PBMCs. The V gene is TRBV29-1, the J gene TRBJ1-1; D uncertain. The sequence derives from a man younger than 35 in good health and CMV-seropositive. The CDR3 spells CSVEDWEYGTEAFF. As DNA, the CDR3 is TGCAGCGTTGAAGATTGGGAGTATGGGACTGAAGCTTTCTTT.